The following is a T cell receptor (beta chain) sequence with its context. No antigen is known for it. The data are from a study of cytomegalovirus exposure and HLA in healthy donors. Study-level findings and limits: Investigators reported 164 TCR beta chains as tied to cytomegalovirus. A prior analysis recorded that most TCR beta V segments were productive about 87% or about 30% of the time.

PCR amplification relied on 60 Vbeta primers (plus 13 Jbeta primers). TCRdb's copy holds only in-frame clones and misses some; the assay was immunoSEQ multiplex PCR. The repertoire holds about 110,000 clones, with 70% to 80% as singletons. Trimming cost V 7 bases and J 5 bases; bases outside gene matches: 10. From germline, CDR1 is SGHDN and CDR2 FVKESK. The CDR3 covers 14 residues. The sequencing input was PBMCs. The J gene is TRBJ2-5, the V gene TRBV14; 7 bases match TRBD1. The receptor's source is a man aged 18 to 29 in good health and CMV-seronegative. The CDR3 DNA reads TGTGCCAGCAAGGTGACAGGGTTGGTCGAGACCCAGTACTTC. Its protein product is CASKVTGLVETQYF.